The T cell receptor (beta chain) under discussion was sequenced for a study of OX40 agonist ivuxolimab in advanced cancers. Study-wide context: Enrolled patients in dose escalation had cancers that were hepatocellular carcinoma, melanoma, renal cell or head and neck cancer. Averaging 60 years in age, with a range of about 23 to 80, the cohort was around 85% male.

Measured with immunoSEQ multiplex PCR; TCRdb has only the in-frame clones, and not every one. The profile covers 9,500 to 10,000 clones, with around 89% appearing a single time and 10% to 15% taken by the ten largest. Germline CDR1 is MDHEN and CDR2 is SYDVKM. The V gene lost 6 bases and the J gene lost 2 bases, with 23 bases spanning the gap. There are 18 residues in the CDR3. The sequencing used CD4+ or CD8+ T cells sorted from blood, collected in a trial of the OX40 agonist ivuxolimab. The rearrangement links TRBV28 to TRBJ2-4, with D perhaps TRBD1 or TRBD2 (7 bases each). The sequence was collected from an adult with an advanced solid tumor such as melanoma, head and neck, liver or kidney cancer. This chain's CDR3 is CASSLGGQGGSPKNIQYF. CDR3 bases: TGTGCCAGCAGCCTAGGGGGTCAGGGGGGGTCCCCCAAAAACATTCAGTACTTC.